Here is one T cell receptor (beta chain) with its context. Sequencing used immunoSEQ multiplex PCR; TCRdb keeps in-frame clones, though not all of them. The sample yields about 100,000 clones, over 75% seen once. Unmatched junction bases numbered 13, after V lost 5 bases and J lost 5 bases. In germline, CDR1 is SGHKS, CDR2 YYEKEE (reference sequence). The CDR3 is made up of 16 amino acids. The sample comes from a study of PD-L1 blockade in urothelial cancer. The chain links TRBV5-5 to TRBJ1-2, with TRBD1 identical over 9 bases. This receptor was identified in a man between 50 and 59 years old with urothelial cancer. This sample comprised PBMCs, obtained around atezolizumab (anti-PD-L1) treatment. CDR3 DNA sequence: TGTGCCAGCAGTGCCTGGACAGGGGCGGCGTCTTATGGCTACACCTTC. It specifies CASSAWTGAASYGYTF. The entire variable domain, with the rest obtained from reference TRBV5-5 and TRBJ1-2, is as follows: DAGVTQSPTHLIKTRGQQVTLRCSPISGHKSVSWYQQVLGQGPQFIFQYYEKEERGRGNFPDRFSARQFPNYSSELNVNALLLGDSALYLCASSAWTGAASYGYTFGSGTRLTVV.